This T cell receptor beta chain originates from a study of cytomegalovirus exposure and HLA in healthy donors. Study summary: Genotyping showed approximately 81% of fewer than 500 donors falling in the Caucasian-associated ancestry cluster.

The CDR3 covers 12 residues. Germline values: CDR1 SGHDT, CDR2 YYEEEE. V was trimmed by 4 bases and J by 8 bases, leaving 10 bases between them. Overall study findings and caveats: Immune exposure was documented only through CMV serostatus. Roughly even sequencing depth across donors was the assumption behind the presence/absence analyses. Later on, an analysis found that several of the most significant clusters appeared to be linked to common viral pathogens, which included parvovirus B19.

PCR primers comprised 60 Vbeta and 13 Jbeta primers. Profiling relied on immunoSEQ multiplex PCR, and the TCRdb table lists in-frame clones only, not all of them. The repertoire has under 200,000 clones, about 82% of them found once; the top ten carry around 2.3%. This clone was recorded only once. Antigen: not known. Different DNA sequences within this sample yield the same CDR3. The sequencing input was PBMCs. The rearrangement links TRBV5-6 to TRBJ2-1; maybe TRBD1 (5 bases). This TCR was recovered from a woman between 50 and 59 years old in good health and CMV-seronegative. The DNA for the CDR3 is TGTGCCAGCAGCCTCGCAGGGTATGAGCAGTTCTTC. This codes for CASSLAGYEQFF.